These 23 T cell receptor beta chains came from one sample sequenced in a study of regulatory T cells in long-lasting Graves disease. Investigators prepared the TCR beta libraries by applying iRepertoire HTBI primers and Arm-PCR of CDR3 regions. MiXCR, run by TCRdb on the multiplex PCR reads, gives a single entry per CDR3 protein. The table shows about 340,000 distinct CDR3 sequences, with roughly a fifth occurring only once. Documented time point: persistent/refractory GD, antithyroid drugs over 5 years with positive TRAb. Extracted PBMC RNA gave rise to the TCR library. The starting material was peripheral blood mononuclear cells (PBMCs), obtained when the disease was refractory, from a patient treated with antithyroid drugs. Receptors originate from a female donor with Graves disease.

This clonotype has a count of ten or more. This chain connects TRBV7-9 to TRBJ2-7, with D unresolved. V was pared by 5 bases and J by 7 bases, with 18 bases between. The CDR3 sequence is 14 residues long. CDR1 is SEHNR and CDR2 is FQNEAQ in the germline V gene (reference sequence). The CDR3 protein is CASSPSVEGWEQYF. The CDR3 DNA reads TGTGCCAGCAGCCCCTCGGTGGAAGGGTGGGAGCAGTACTTC.

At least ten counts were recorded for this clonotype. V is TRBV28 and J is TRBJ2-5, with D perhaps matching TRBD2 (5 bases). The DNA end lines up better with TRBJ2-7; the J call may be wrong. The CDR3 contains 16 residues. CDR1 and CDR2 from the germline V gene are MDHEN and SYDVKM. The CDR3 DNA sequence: TGTGCCAGCAGTCTAATGCCTAGGACTTCGGGCATCGAGCAGTACTTC. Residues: CASSLMPRTSGIEQYF.

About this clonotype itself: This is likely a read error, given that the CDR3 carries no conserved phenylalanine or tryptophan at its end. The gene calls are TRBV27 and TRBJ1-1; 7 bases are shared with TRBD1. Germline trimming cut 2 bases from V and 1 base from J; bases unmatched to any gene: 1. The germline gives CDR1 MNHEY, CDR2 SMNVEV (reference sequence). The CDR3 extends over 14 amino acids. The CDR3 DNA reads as TGTGCCAGCAGTTTAGCAGGGGGGAACACTGAAGCTTTCTCT. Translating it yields CASSLAGGNTEAFS.

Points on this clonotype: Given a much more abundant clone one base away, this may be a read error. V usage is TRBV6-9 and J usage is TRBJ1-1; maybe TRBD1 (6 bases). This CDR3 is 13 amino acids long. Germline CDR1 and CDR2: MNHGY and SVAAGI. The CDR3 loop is CASSWQGNTGAFF. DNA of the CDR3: TGTGCCAGCAGTTGGCAGGGGAACACTGGAGCTTTCTTT.

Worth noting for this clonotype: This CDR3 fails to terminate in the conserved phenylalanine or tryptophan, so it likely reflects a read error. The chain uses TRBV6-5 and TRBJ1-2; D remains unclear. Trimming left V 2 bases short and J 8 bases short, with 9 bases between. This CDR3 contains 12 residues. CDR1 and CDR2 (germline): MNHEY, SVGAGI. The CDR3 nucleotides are TGTGCCAGCAGTTACGGGCCGAGGGGCTACACCCTC. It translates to CASSYGPRGYTL.

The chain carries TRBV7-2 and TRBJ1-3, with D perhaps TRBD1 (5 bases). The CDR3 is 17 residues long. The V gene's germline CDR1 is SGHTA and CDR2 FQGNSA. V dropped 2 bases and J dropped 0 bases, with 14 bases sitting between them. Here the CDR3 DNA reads TGTGCCAGCAGCTTAACAGGCGGGACCTCCTCTGGAAACACCATATATTTT. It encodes CASSLTGGTSSGNTIYF. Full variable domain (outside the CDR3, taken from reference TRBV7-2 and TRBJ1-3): GAGVSQSPSNKVTEKGKDVELRCDPISGHTALYWYRQSLGQGLEFLIYFQGNSAPDKSGLPSDRFSAERTGGSVSTLTIQRTQQEDSAVYLCASSLTGGTSSGNTIYFGEGSWLTVV.

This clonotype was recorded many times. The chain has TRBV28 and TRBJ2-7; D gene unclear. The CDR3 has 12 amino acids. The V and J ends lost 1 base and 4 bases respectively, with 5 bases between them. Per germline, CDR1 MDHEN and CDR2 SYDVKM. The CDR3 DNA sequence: TGTGCCAGCAGTTTATTAGGTTACGAGCAGTACTTC. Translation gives CASSLLGYEQYF.

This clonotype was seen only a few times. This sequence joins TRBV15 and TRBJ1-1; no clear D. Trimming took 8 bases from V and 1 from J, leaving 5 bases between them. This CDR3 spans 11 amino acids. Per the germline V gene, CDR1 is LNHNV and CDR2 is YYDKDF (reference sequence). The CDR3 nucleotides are TGTGCCACCCTGAAGAACACTGAAGCTTTCTTT. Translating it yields CATLKNTEAFF.

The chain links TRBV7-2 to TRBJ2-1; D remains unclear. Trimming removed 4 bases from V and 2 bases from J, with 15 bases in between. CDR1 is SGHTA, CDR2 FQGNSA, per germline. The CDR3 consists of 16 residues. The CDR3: CASSSDSSSPYNEQFF. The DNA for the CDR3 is TGTGCCAGCAGCTCAGACTCGTCCTCCCCCTACAATGAGCAGTTCTTC.

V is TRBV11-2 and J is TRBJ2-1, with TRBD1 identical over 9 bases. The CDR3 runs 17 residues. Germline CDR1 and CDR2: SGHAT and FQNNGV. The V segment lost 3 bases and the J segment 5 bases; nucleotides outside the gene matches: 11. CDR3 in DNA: TGTGCCAGCAGCTTTAAGGCCGGGACAGGGTTACACAATGAGCAGTTCTTC. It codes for CASSFKAGTGLHNEQFF. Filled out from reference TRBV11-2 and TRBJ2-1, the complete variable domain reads EAGVAQSPRYKIIEKRQSVAFWCNPISGHATLYWYQQILGQGPKLLIQFQNNGVVDDSQLPKDRFSAERLKGVDSTLKIQPAKLEDSAVYLCASSFKAGTGLHNEQFFGPGTRLTVL.

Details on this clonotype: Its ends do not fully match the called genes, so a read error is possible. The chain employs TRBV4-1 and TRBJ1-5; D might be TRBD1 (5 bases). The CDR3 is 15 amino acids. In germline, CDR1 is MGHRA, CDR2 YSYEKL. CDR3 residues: CASSQGQGSDQPQHF. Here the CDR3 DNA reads TGCGCCAGCAGCCAAGGGCAGGGTAGCGATCAGCCCCAGCATTTT.

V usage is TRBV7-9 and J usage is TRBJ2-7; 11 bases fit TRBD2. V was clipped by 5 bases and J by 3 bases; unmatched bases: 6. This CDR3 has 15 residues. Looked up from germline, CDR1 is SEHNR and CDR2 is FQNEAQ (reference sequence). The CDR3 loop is CASSPPGTSGYEQYF. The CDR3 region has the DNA TGTGCCAGCAGCCCTCCCGGGACTAGCGGCTACGAGCAGTACTTC.

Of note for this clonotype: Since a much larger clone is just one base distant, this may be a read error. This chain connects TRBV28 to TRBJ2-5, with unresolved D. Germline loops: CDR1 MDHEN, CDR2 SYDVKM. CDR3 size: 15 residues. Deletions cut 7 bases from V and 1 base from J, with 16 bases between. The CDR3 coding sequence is TGTGCCAGCAAAGGATGGATAGGAGTCCAAGAGACCCAGTACTTC. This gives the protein CASKGWIGVQETQYF.

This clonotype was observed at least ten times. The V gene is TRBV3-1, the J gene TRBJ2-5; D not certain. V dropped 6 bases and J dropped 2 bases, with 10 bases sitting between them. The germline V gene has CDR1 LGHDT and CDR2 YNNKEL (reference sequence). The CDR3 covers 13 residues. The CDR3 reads CASRHKTQETQYF. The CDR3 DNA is TGTGCCAGCAGACATAAGACACAAGAGACCCAGTACTTC.

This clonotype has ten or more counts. The CDR3 nucleotides read TGTGCCAGCACCACGACAGGGAGCAATCAGCCCCAGCATTTT. It yields the protein CASTTTGSNQPQHF. The V gene is TRBV12-3 or TRBV12-4, the J gene TRBJ1-5; 7 positions match TRBD1. J lost 1 base, V lost 7 bases, and 4 bases had no gene match. CDR3 length equals 14 residues.

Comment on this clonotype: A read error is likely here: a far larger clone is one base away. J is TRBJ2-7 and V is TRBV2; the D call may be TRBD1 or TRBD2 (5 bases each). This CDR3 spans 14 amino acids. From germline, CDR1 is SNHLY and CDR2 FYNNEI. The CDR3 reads CTSSFRDGSYEQYF. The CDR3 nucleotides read TGTACCAGCAGCTTCCGGGACGGCTCCTACGAGCAGTACTTC.

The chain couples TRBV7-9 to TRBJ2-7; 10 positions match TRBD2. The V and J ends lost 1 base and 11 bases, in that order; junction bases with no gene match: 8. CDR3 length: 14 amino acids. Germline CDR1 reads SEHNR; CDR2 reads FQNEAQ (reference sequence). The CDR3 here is CASSLGLAGVVEYF. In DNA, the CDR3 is TGTGCCAGCAGCTTAGGGCTAGCGGGAGTTGTGGAGTACTTC.

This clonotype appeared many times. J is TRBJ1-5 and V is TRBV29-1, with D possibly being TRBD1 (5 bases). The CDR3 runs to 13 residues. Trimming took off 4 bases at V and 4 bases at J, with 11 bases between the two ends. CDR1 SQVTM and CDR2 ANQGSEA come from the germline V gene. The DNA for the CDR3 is TGCAGCGTTGCTGGGGCGGAAAATCAGCCCCAGCATTTT. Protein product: CSVAGAENQPQHF.

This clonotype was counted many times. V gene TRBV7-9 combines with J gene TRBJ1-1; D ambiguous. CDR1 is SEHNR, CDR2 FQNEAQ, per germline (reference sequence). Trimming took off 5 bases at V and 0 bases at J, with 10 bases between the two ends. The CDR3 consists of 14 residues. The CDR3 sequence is CASSRRQLNTEAFF. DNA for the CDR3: TGTGCCAGCAGCCGCCGTCAACTGAACACTGAAGCTTTCTTT.

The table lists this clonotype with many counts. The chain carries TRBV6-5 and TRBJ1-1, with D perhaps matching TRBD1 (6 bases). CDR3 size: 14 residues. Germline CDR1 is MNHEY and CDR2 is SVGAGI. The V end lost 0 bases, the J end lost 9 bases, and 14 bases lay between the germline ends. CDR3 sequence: CASSYSGAGPKAFF. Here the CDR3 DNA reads TGTGCCAGCAGTTACTCGGGGGCAGGCCCGAAAGCTTTCTTT.

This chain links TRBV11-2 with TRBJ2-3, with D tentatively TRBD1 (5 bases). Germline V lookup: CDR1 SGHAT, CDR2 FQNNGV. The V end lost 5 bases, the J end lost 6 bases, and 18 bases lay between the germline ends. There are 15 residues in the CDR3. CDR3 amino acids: CASSRTKGASDTQYF. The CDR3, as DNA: TGTGCCAGCAGCCGAACGAAAGGGGCTAGTGATACGCAGTATTTT.

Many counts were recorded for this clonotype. The CDR3 loop is CASTEWHRGQPQHF. CDR3 DNA sequence: TGTGCCAGCACCGAATGGCACCGAGGGCAGCCCCAGCATTTT. The rearrangement links TRBV2 to TRBJ1-5; D gene uncertain. CDR3 size: 14 residues. Looked up from germline, CDR1 is SNHLY and CDR2 is FYNNEI. Trimming cost V 7 bases and J 7 bases, with 17 bases left between them.

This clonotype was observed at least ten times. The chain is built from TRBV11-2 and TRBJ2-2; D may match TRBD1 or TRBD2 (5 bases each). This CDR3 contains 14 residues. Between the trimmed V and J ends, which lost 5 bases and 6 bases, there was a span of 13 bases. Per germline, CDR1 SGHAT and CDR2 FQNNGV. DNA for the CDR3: TGTGCCAGCAGCCCCTGGGACGGAGCCGGGGAGCTGTTTTTT. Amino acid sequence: CASSPWDGAGELFF.